Sequencing of this T cell receptor beta chain was carried out in a study of blood T cell repertoires in COVID-19. Study-wide background: Samples came from the United States, Italy and Spain, spanning acute and convalescent COVID-19. T cells, B-cell-depleted T cells, or PBMCs supplied cDNA or gDNA.

The cohort comprised adults aged about 18 to 100 years residing in under 30 US areas. The study assigned cohorts using participant-reported clinical history. This clone was detected only once. The CDR3 covers 15 residues. V lost 2 bases and J lost 2, with 10 bases in between. Germline assignment: CDR1 GTSNPN and CDR2 SVGIG (reference sequence). Only in-frame clones appear in the TCRdb table, and some are missing; sequencing was by immunoSEQ multiplex PCR. Seen here are fewer than 200,000 clones, approximately 80% observed once, and the top ten hold less than 15%. The chain couples TRBV30 to TRBJ1-6; possibly TRBD1 for D (5 bases). This sequence was found in a man aged 45-65 years who had recovered from COVID-19. The material sequenced was PBMCs or T cells enriched from blood (not recorded which). The DNA for the CDR3 is TGTGCCTGGAGTCCAGACAGACCCTATAATTCACCCCTCCACTTT. It is translated as CAWSPDRPYNSPLHF.